These T cell receptor beta chains were read from a single sample in a study of yellow fever vaccine responses in identical twins. One entry per CDR3 protein results from TCRdb running MiXCR on the RT-PCR reads. This sample carries roughly 1,700 distinct CDR3 sequences, roughly 85% of them seen once, and the ten largest clones take approximately 6.2%. The sequences come from T cells from blood (PBMCs), unsorted or a sorted subset (not recorded which), collected before or after yellow fever vaccination (not recorded which). These receptors were collected from a woman aged 18-30 years who received the yellow fever vaccine. The CDR3 runs from the conserved cysteine through the conserved F or W. Fields, in order: J gene, V gene, D gene, clone size, CDR3 DNA, CDR3 protein. D genes are given only for firm matches. Clone size appears in some rows only: once, few, many, or a class for an expanded clone.

j_call: TRBJ2-1
v_call: TRBV28
d_call: NA
clone_size: NA
cdr3_nt: TGTGCCACCCTGGGGAAGGGGAATGAGCAGTTCTTC
cdr3_aa: CATLGKGNEQFF

j_call: TRBJ2-7
v_call: TRBV12-3/TRBV12-4
d_call: NA
clone_size: NA
cdr3_nt: TGTGCCAGCAGTTTCACCTACGAGCAGTACTTC
cdr3_aa: CASSFTYEQYF

j_call: TRBJ2-1
v_call: TRBV29-1
d_call: TRBD1
clone_size: NA
cdr3_nt: TGCAGCGTTGATGGGGACAGGGGTATGAATGAGCAGTTCTTC
cdr3_aa: CSVDGDRGMNEQFF

j_call: TRBJ2-1
v_call: TRBV7-6
d_call: NA
clone_size: once
cdr3_nt: TGTGCCAGCAGCCAAACGGCTAGCTCCTACAATGAGCAGTTCTTC
cdr3_aa: CASSQTASSYNEQFF

j_call: TRBJ2-3
v_call: TRBV15
d_call: TRBD1
clone_size: NA
cdr3_nt: TGTGCCACCAGCAGAGAGCAGGGGGATGGCACAGATACGCAGTATTTT
cdr3_aa: CATSREQGDGTDTQYF

j_call: TRBJ2-3
v_call: TRBV18
d_call: NA
clone_size: NA
cdr3_nt: TGTGCCAGCTCACCCGGGATCGCAGATACGCAGTATTTT
cdr3_aa: CASSPGIADTQYF

j_call: TRBJ1-1
v_call: TRBV7-3
d_call: NA
clone_size: NA
cdr3_nt: TGTGCCACCTCGAAGGGGCTTGGGACTGAAGCTTTCTTT
cdr3_aa: CATSKGLGTEAFF

j_call: TRBJ2-2
v_call: TRBV11-2
d_call: NA
clone_size: once
cdr3_nt: TGTGCCAGCAGCTTAAAGGGGTCCGGGGAGCTGTTTTTT
cdr3_aa: CASSLKGSGELFF

j_call: TRBJ1-1
v_call: TRBV20-1
d_call: NA
clone_size: NA
cdr3_nt: TGCAGTGCTGATCGGACAGCGGGCAACACTGAAGCTTTCTTT
cdr3_aa: CSADRTAGNTEAFF

j_call: TRBJ2-7
v_call: TRBV7-7
d_call: NA
clone_size: few
cdr3_nt: TGTGCTAGCAGTTATAGATTAGCCTACGAGCAGTACTTC
cdr3_aa: CASSYRLAYEQYF

j_call: TRBJ2-1
v_call: TRBV7-6
d_call: TRBD2
clone_size: NA
cdr3_nt: TGTGCCAGCAGCTTAACAGCGGGAGTGAATGAGCAGTTCTTC
cdr3_aa: CASSLTAGVNEQFF

j_call: TRBJ1-2
v_call: TRBV13
d_call: TRBD1
clone_size: NA
cdr3_nt: TGTGCCAGCAGGTCGAGCAGTGGGACAGGGATCCTTGGCTACACCTTC
cdr3_aa: CASRSSSGTGILGYTF

j_call: TRBJ2-3
v_call: TRBV4-3
d_call: NA
clone_size: NA
cdr3_nt: TGCGCCAGCAGCCAAGATGCTGGGGATACGCAGTATTTT
cdr3_aa: CASSQDAGDTQYF

j_call: TRBJ2-3
v_call: TRBV11-3
d_call: NA
clone_size: once
cdr3_nt: TGTGCCAGCAGCCCCCTGAGGTCGACCCTCAAGGGGGATACGCAGTATTTT
cdr3_aa: CASSPLRSTLKGDTQYF

j_call: TRBJ1-1
v_call: TRBV5-5
d_call: NA
clone_size: NA
cdr3_nt: TGTGCCAGCAGCTTGTCCAGGAACACTGAAGCTTTCTTT
cdr3_aa: CASSLSRNTEAFF

j_call: TRBJ2-7
v_call: TRBV19
d_call: NA
clone_size: few
cdr3_nt: TGTGCCAGTAGTCCGCTGACAGGAGAACCTTACGAGCAGTACTTC
cdr3_aa: CASSPLTGEPYEQYF

j_call: TRBJ2-7
v_call: TRBV18
d_call: TRBD1
clone_size: NA
cdr3_nt: TGTGCCAGCTCACCGACGGGACAGGGGGGGTACGAGCAGTACTTC
cdr3_aa: CASSPTGQGGYEQYF

j_call: TRBJ2-1
v_call: TRBV15
d_call: NA
clone_size: NA
cdr3_nt: TGTGCCACCAGCAGAGTTTCCGGGGGGCTATTATTC
cdr3_aa: CATSRVSGGLLF

j_call: TRBJ2-5
v_call: TRBV28
d_call: TRBD1
clone_size: NA
cdr3_nt: TGTGCCAGCAGCCGAGGGACAGGTCCAGAGACCCAGTACTTC
cdr3_aa: CASSRGTGPETQYF

j_call: TRBJ1-3
v_call: TRBV7-9
d_call: NA
clone_size: NA
cdr3_nt: TGTGCCAGCAGCTTAAGAGGTGTGGGAAACACCATATATTTT
cdr3_aa: CASSLRGVGNTIYF

j_call: TRBJ1-2
v_call: TRBV6-1
d_call: NA
clone_size: NA
cdr3_nt: TGTGCCAGCAGCCTCGGCGGACAGCCGAGTAACTATGGCTACACCTTC
cdr3_aa: CASSLGGQPSNYGYTF

j_call: TRBJ2-1
v_call: TRBV12-3/TRBV12-4
d_call: TRBD2
clone_size: NA
cdr3_nt: TGTGCCAGCAGCCTACTAGCGGGTACTTACAATGAGCAGTTCTTC
cdr3_aa: CASSLLAGTYNEQFF

j_call: TRBJ2-1
v_call: TRBV20-1
d_call: NA
clone_size: NA
cdr3_nt: TGCAGTGCTAGAGACCCAGCCGTTAACCCCTACAATGAGCAGTTCTTC
cdr3_aa: CSARDPAVNPYNEQFF